The text below deals with one T cell receptor beta chain. What antigen it recognizes has not been identified. Base qualities are not at hand, and no much larger clone is one base apart. TCRbeta CDR3 regions were amplified from genomic DNA using the immunoSEQ Assay, a bias-controlled multiplex PCR. The authors processed their data as follows. The number of nucleated cells in each sample was estimated from the amplification of reference gene primers within the assay. To quantify the absolute abundance of each unique TCRbeta CDR3 rearrangement, sequence reads were collapsed and filtered. For each sample, productive Simpson clonality was calculated as the square root of Simpson's diversity index over productive rearrangements. TCRdb provides this immuneACCESS table in a form limited to in-frame rearrangements. Some clones are lacking; in checked studies, under half of them reflect an unresolved V gene, and why the rest are absent is not known. V and J calls and clone size are as listed in that table; D and trimming were resolved from the DNA. The sample contains 250,000 to 350,000 clones, 91% of them found a single time. The top ten constitute around 2.2% of the sample.

The data derive from a study of blood T cell repertoires in COVID-19 (dated by TCRdb to 2020 to 2022). About the investigation overall: Samples from collaborators originated in the United States, Italy and Spain and spanned both the acute and convalescent phases of COVID-19. The material from the prospective study consisted of cDNA or gDNA derived from T cells, B-cell-depleted T cells, or PBMCs. Subjects who had been exposed to COVID-19, were actively infected with it, or had recovered from it provided the deeply sampled blood TCRbeta repertoires that made up the dataset. A freely available public database, intended as a resource for researchers studying the immune response to SARS-CoV-2, is where the repertoires were released. Samples came from the ongoing ImmuneRACE study (first 160 participants) plus 1,254 subjects from 6 global collaborators. Sample metadata almost always included a de-identified subject ID, COVID-19 status, age in years and sex. HLA class I and class II types, where available, came from metadata supplied by the sample provider rather than from assay-based typing.

Reading from cysteine to phenylalanine, the CDR3 counts 14 amino acids. Only the CDR3 DNA stays, 42 bases, in frame from base 1. CDR1 and CDR2, looked up from the germline V gene (reference sequence), are MNHEY and SMNVEV. A distance of 17 bases separates the germline ends of V and J, which lose 11 bases and 0 bases respectively. At one collaborating source in Seattle, patients were enrolled during active infection and were followed longitudinally through the course of disease. Each collaborating institution followed its own protocols to collect whole blood in K2EDTA tubes. Collaborator samples were shipped for TCRbeta analysis as frozen whole blood, isolated PBMCs, or DNA extracted from either sample type. The paper's findings and limits, for the study overall: The quantity of clinical and demographic metadata differed by source and by participant and was supplied without curation.

The receptor's source is a woman aged 25 to 39 with COVID-19, enrolled during active disease. Rearrangement joined TRBV27 to TRBJ2-7; the D region possibly corresponds to TRBD1 (6 bases align). Material: peripheral blood. The nucleotide sequence is given as TGTGCCGCCAAGACAGGCCCCTACTCCTACGAGCAGTACTTC. Its protein product is CAAKTGPYSYEQYF.